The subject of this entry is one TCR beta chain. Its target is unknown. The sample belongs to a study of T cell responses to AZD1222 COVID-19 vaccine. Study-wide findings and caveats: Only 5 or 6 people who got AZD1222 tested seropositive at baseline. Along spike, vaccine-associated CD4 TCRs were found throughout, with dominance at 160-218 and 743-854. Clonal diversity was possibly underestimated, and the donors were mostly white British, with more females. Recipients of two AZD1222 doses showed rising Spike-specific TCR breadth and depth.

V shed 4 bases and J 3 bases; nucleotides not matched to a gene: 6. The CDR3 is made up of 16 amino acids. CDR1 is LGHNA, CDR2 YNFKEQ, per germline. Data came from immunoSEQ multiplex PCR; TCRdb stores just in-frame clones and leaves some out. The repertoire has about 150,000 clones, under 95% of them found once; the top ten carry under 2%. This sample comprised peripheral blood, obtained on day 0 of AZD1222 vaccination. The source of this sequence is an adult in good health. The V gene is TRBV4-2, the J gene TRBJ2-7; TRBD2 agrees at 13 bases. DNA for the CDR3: TGTGCCAGCAGCCGAGGGACTAGCGGGGCCCTCTACGAGCAGTACTTC. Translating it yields CASSRGTSGALYEQYF.